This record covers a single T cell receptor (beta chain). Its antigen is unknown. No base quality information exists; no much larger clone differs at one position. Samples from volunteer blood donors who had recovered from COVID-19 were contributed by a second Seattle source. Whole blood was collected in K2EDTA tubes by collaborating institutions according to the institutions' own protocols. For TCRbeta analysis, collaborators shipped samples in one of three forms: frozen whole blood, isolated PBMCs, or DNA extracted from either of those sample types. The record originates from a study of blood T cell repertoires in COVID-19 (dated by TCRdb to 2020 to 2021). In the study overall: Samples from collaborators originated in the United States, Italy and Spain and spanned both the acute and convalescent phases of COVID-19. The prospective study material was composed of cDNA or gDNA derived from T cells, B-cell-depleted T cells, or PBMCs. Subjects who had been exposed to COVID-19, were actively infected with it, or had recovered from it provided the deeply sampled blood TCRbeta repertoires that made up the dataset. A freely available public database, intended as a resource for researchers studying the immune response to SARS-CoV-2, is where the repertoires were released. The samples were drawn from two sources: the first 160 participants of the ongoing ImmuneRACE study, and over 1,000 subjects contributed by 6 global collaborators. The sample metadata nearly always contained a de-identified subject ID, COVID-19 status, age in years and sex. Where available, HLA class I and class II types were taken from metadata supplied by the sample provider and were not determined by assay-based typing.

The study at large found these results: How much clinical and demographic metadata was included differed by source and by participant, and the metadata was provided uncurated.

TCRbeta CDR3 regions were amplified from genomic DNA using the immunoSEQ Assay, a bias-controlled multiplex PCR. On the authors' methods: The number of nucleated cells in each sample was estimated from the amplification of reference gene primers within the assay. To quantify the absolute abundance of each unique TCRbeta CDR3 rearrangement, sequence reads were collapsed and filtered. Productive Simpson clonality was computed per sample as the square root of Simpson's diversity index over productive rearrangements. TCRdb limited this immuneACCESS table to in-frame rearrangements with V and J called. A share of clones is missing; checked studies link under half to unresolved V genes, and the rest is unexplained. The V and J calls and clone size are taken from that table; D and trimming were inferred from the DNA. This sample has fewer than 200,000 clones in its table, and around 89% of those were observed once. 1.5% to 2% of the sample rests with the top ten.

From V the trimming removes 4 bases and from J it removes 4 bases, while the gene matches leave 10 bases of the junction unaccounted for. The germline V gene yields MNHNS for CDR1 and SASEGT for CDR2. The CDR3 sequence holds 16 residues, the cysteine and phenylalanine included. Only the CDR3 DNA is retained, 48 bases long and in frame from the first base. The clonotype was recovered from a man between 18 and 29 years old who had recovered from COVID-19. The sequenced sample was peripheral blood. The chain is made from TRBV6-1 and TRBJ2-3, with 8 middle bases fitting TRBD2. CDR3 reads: CASSAPISGVADTQYF. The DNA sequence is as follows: TGTGCCAGCAGTGCCCCCATTAGCGGGGTAGCAGATACGCAGTATTTT.